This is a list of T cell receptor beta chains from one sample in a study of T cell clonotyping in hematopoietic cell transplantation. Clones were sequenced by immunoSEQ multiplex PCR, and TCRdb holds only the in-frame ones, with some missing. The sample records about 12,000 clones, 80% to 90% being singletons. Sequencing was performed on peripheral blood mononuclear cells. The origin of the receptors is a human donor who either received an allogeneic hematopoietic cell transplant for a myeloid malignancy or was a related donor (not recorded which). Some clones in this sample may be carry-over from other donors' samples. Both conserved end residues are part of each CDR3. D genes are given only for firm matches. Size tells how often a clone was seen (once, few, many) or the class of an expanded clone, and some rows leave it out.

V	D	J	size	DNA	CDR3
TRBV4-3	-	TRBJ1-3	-	TGCGCCAGCAGCCAAGCTTGGAAGGTTCCCTCTGGAAACACCATATATTTT	CASSQAWKVPSGNTIYF
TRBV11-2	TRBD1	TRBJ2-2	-	TGTGCCAGCGCGGACAGGTTGGGGAACACCGGGGAGCTGTTTTTT	CASADRLGNTGELFF
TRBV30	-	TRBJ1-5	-	TGTGCCTGGAGTGAACAGCCGAATCAGCCCCAGCATTTT	CAWSEQPNQPQHF
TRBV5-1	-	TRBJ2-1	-	TGCGCCAGCCGAGTCCGGGGGCCGGGCAATGAGCAGTTCTTC	CASRVRGPGNEQFF
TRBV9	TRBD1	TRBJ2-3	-	TGTGCCAGCAGCCCCGGCATTTTAGGGGGCGCCTACACAGATACGCAGTATTTT	CASSPGILGGAYTDTQYF
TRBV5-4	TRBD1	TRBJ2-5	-	TGTGCCAGCAGCTATAAAGCCGGGACAGGGGAAGAGACCCAGTACTTC	CASSYKAGTGEETQYF
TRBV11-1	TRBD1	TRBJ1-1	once	TGTGCCAGCAGCCCGGACAGGGGTCTACTTAGGGGTACTGAAGCTTTCTTT	CASSPDRGLLRGTEAFF
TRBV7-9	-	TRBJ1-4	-	TGTGCCAGCAGCCGAACCGATGAAAAACTGTTTTTT	CASSRTDEKLFF
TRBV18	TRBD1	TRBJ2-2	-	TGTGCCAGCTCTCCCCTGGGGACAGGCTTCACCGGGGAGCTGTTTTTT	CASSPLGTGFTGELFF
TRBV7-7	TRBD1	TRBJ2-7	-	TGTGCTAGCAGCTTAGCGTTACGGACAGGGGGAGAGCAGTACTTC	CASSLALRTGGEQYF
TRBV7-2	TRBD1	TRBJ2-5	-	TGTGCCAGCAGCTCCCCACGTGACAGGGCATTGGAGACCCAGTACTTC	CASSSPRDRALETQYF
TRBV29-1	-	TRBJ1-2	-	TGCAGCGTTGAAGATCGGGGTGTCGGTTATGGCTACACCTTC	CSVEDRGVGYGYTF
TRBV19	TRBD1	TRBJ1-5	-	TGTGCCAGTAGTATACGGGTGGCGGGACAGTTTAGCAATCAGCCCCAGCATTTT	CASSIRVAGQFSNQPQHF
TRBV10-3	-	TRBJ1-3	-	TGTGCCATCAGTGACCAGCCCCCAAACTCTGGAAACACCATATATTTT	CAISDQPPNSGNTIYF
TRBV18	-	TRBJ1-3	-	TGTGCCAGCTCACCACCTGCCCCCCCTTTGGGGGGATCGGGAAACACCATATATTTT	CASSPPAPPLGGSGNTIYF
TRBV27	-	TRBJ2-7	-	TGTGCCAGCCTTTCGGGCTCCAAGCAGTACTTC	CASLSGSKQYF
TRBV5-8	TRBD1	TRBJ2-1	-	TGTGCCAGCAGCTCCGGACAGGGGTGGAATGAGCAGTTCTTC	CASSSGQGWNEQFF
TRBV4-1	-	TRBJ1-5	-	TGCGCCAGCAGCCAAGAACCCGCGGGTTATAGCAATCAGCCCCAGCATTTT	CASSQEPAGYSNQPQHF
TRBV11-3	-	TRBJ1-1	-	TGTGCCAGCAGCTTAAGGGGGAACCCTGAAGCTTTCTTT	CASSLRGNPEAFF
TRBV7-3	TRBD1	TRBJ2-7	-	TGTGCCAGCAGCCTTCGGCAGGGGGCTGGCGAGCAGTACTTC	CASSLRQGAGEQYF
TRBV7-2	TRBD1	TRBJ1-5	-	TGTGCCAGCAGTTCGACAGGGGACCGTAGCAATCAGCCCCAGCATTTT	CASSSTGDRSNQPQHF
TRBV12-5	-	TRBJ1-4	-	TGTGCTAGTGGCCTCGGACGGACTAATGAAAAACTGTTTTTT	CASGLGRTNEKLFF
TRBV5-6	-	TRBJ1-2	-	TGTGCCAGCAGCCCGAGTCCCCAGGACTCCTATGGCTACACCTTC	CASSPSPQDSYGYTF
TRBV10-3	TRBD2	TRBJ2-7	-	TGTGCCATCTTAGCGGGGTACGAGCAGTACTTC	CAILAGYEQYF
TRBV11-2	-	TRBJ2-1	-	TGTGCCAGCAGCTCAGAGGGCTCCGGACTCGGTTCCCGTGAGCAGTTCTTC	CASSSEGSGLGSREQFF
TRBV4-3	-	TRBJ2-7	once	TGCGCCAGCAGCACCTGGACCCGGAGGGGCGAGCAGTACTTC	CASSTWTRRGEQYF
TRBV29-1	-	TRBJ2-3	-	TGCAGCGTCTTTAGTAGCACAGATACGCAGTATTTT	CSVFSSTDTQYF
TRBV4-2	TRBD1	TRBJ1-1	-	TGTGCCAGCAGCCACGGACAGGGTGGGATCACTGAAGCTTTCTTT	CASSHGQGGITEAFF
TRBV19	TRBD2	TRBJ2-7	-	TGTGCCAGTAGTATCGCCGGGACTAGCGGCGGGGAGCAGTACTTC	CASSIAGTSGGEQYF
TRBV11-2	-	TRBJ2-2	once	TGTGCCAGCAGCTTAACGGACACCGGGGAGCTGTTTTTT	CASSLTDTGELFF
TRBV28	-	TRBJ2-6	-	TGTGCCAGCAGTTTGTTGGGACACAACTCTGGGGCCAACGTCCTGACTTTC	CASSLLGHNSGANVLTF
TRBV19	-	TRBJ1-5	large	TGTGCCAGTAGTATAGATTACATTCAGCCCCAGCATTTT	CASSIDYIQPQHF
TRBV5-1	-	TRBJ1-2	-	TGCGCCAGCAGCTTGGCCGCGGGAGGAAACTATGGCTACACCTTC	CASSLAAGGNYGYTF
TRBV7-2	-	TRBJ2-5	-	TGTGCCAGCAGCCGAGGGATGAGGCAAGAGACCCAGTACTTC	CASSRGMRQETQYF
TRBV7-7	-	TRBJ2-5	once	TGTGCTAGCAGCTTAGACAAGTTCCAAGAGACCCAGTACTTC	CASSLDKFQETQYF
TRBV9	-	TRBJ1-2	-	TGTGCCAGCAGCGTAGCCACAGATACTAACTATGGCTACACCTTC	CASSVATDTNYGYTF
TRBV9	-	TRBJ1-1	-	TGTGCCAGCAGCGTAGGGGTCGGCGCCACCACTGAAGCTTTCTTT	CASSVGVGATTEAFF
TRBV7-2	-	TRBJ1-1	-	TGTGCCAGCAGCTTGACCGGGCCCAAGAACACTGAAGCTTTCTTT	CASSLTGPKNTEAFF
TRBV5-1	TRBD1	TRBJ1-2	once	TGCGCCAGCAGCGAACAGGGGGCGCGGGGCTACACCTTC	CASSEQGARGYTF
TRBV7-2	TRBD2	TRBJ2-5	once	TGTGCCAGCAGCTTAGCGAGCGGGGGGGGCCAAGAGACCCAGTACTTC	CASSLASGGGQETQYF
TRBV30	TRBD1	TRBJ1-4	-	TGTGCCTGGGGGACAGGGCCAACTAATGAAAAACTGTTTTTT	CAWGTGPTNEKLFF
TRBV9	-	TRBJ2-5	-	TGTGCCAGCAGCGTGAATCGCGAGACCCAGTACTTC	CASSVNRETQYF
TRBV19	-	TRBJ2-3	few	TGTGCCAGTAGTATAGCACAGACTAGTGAGCATACGCAGTATTTT	CASSIAQTSEHTQYF
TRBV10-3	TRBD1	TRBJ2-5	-	TGTGCCATCGGACCCACAGGGGGGAGTGAGACCCAGTACTTC	CAIGPTGGSETQYF
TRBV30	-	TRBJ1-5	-	TGTGCCTGGAGTTTGGCCGGGAACCAGCCCCAGCATTTT	CAWSLAGNQPQHF
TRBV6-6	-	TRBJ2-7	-	TGTGCCAGCAGTTACTCGCAGGGGGGATCCTACGAGCAGTACTTC	CASSYSQGGSYEQYF
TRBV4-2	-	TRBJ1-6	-	TGTGCCAGCAGCCAAGGCGTGAATTCACCCCTCCACTTT	CASSQGVNSPLHF
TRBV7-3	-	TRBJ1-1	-	TGTGCCAGCAGCCCCTCCGGGGTTGGCACTGAAGCTTTCTTT	CASSPSGVGTEAFF
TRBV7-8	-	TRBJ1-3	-	TGTGCCAGCAGCTTAGCCGGGGCTGGAAACACCATATATTTT	CASSLAGAGNTIYF
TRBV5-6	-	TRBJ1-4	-	TGTGCCAGCAGCGGCGGGGGTTATGAAAAACTGTTTTTT	CASSGGGYEKLFF
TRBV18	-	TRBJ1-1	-	TGTGCCAGCTCACCAAGTTTCGGAGGGACCATGAACACTGAAGCTTTCTTT	CASSPSFGGTMNTEAFF
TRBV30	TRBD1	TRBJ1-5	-	TGTGCCTGGAGTGGCACCCGGGCCAATTTGACAGGGAGAGGTGCGATTGACAATCAGCCCCAGCATTTT	CAWSGTRANLTGRGAIDNQPQHF
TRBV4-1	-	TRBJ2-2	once	TGCGCCAGCAGCTTTTCAAACACCGGGGAGCTGTTTTTT	CASSFSNTGELFF